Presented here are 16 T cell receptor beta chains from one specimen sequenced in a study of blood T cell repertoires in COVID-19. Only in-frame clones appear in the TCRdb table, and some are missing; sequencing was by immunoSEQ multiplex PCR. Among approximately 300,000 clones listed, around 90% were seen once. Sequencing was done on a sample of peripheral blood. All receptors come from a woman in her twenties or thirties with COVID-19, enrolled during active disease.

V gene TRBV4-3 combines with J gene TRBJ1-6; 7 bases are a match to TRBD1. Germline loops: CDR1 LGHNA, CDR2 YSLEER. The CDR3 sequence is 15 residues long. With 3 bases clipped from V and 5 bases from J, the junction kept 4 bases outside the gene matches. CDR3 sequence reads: CASSHAGQDNSPLHF. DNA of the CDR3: TGCGCCAGCAGCCACGCCGGACAGGATAATTCACCCCTCCACTTT.

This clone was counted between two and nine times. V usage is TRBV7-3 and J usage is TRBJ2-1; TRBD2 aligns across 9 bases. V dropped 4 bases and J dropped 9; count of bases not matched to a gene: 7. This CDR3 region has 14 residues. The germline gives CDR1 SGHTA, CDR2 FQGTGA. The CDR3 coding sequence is TGTGCCAGCAGCTCGCTAGCGGGGAGGGGTGAGCAGTTCTTC. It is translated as CASSSLAGRGEQFF.

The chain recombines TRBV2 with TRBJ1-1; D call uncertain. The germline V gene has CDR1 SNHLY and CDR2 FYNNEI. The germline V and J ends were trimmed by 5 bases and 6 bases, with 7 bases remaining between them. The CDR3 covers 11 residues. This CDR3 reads CASSYQAEAFF. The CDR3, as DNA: TGTGCCAGCAGTTACCAGGCTGAAGCTTTCTTT. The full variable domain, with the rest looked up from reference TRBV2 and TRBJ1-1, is EPEVTQTPSHQVTQMGQEVILRCVPISNHLYFYWYRQILGQKVEFLVSFYNNEISEKSEIFDDQFSVERPDGSNFTLKIRSTKLEDSAMYFCASSYQAEAFFGQGTRLTVV.

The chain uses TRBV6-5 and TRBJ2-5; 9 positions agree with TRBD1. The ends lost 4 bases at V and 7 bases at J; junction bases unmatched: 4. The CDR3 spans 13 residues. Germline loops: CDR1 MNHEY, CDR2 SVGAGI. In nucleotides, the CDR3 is TGTGCCAGCAGTTTGGACAGGGGTGGGACCCAGTACTTC. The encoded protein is CASSLDRGGTQYF.

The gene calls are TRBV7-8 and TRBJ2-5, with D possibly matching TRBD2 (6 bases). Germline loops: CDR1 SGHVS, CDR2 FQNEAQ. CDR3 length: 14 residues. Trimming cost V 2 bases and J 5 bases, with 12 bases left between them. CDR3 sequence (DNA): TGTGCCAGCAGCTTAAGGCGGGACCGGGAGACCCAGTACTTC. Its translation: CASSLRRDRETQYF. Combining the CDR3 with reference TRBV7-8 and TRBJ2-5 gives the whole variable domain GAGVSQSPRYKVAKRGQDVALRCDPISGHVSLFWYQQALGQGPEFLTYFQNEAQLDKSGLPSDRFFAERPEGSVSTLKIQRTQQEDSAVYLCASSLRRDRETQYFGPGTRLLVL.

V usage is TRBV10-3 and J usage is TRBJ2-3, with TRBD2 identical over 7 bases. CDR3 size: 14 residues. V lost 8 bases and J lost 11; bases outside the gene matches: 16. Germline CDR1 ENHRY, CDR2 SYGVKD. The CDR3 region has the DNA TGTGCCATCCTGGACTCGGGGGGTTATTTCGAGCAGTATTTT. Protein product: CAILDSGGYFEQYF.

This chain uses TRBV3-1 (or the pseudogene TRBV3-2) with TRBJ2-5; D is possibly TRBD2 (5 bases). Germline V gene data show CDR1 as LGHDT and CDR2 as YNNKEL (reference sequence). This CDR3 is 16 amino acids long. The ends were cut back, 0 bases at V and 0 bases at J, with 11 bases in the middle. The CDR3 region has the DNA TGTGCCAGCAGCCAAGATTTTGGACTGAACCAAGAGACCCAGTACTTC. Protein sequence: CASSQDFGLNQETQYF.

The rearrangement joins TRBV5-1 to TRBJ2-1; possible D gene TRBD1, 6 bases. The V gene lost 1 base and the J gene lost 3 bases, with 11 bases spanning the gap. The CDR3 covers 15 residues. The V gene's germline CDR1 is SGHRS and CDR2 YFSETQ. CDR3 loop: CASSLLSDSYNEQFF. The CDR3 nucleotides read TGCGCCAGCAGCTTGCTCTCGGACAGCTACAATGAGCAGTTCTTC.

This chain's CDR3 is CASSLLAGGTDTQYF. The CDR3 coding sequence is TGTGCCAGCAGCTTACTAGCGGGAGGCACAGATACGCAGTATTTT. V usage is TRBV7-8 and J usage is TRBJ2-3; the match to TRBD2 covers 10 bases. J was trimmed by 1 base and V by 2 bases; bases with no gene match: 0. CDR3 length equals 15 residues. From germline, CDR1 is SGHVS and CDR2 FQNEAQ.

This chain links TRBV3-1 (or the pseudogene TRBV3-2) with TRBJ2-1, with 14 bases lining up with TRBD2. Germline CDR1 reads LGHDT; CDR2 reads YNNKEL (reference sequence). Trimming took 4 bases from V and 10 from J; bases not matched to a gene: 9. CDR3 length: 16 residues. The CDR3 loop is CASSLAGTSGSGEQFF. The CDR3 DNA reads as TGTGCCAGCAGCCTGGCCGGGACTAGCGGGAGCGGAGAGCAGTTCTTC.

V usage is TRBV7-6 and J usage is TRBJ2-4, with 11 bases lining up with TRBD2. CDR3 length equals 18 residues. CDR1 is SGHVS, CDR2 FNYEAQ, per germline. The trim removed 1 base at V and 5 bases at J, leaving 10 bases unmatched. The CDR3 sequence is CASSLGRLSGRGQNIQYF. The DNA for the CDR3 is TGTGCCAGCAGCTTAGGGCGTCTTAGCGGGAGGGGTCAAAACATTCAGTACTTC.

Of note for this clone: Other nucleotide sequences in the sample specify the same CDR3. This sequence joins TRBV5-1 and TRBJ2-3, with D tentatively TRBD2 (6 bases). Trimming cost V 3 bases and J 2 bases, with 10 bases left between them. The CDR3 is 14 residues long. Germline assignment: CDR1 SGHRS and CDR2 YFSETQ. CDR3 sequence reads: CASSSGLNTDTQYF. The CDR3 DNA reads TGCGCCAGCAGCTCGGGACTTAACACAGATACGCAGTATTTT.

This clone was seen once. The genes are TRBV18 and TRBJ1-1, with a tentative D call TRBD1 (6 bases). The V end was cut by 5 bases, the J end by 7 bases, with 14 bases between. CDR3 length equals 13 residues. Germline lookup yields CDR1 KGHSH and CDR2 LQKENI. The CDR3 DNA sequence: TGTGCCAGCTCAGGTTACAGGGTCCGTGAAGCTTTCTTT. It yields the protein CASSGYRVREAFF. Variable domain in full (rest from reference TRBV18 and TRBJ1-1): NAGVMQNPRHLVRRRGQEARLRCSPMKGHSHVYWYRQLPEEGLKFMVYLQKENIIDESGMPKERFSAEFPKEGPSILRIQQVVRGDSAAYFCASSGYRVREAFFGQGTRLTVV.

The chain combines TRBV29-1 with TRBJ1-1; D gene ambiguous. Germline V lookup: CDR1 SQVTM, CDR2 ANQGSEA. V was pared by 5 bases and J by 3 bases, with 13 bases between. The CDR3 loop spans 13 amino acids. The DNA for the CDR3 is TGCAGCGTTCAGATGACGGGTGACACTGAAGCTTTCTTT. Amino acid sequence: CSVQMTGDTEAFF.

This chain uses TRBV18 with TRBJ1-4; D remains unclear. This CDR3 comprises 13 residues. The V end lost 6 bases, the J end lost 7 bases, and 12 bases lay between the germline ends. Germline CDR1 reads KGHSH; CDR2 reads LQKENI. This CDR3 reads CASSSPESEKLFF. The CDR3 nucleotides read TGTGCCAGCTCGTCACCGGAGAGTGAAAAACTGTTTTTT.

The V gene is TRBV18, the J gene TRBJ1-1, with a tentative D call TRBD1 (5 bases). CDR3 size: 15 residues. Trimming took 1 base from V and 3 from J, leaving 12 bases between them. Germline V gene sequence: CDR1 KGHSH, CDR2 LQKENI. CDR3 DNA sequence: TGTGCCAGCTCACCACGAAGGGGCGCGGACACTGAAGCTTTCTTT. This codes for CASSPRRGADTEAFF.